Presented here are 26 T cell receptor beta chains from one specimen sequenced in a study of PD-1 blockade in mismatch repair-deficient tumors. Measured with immunoSEQ multiplex PCR; TCRdb has only the in-frame clones, and not every one. This sample has 120,000 or so clones, with 85% to 90% found just once. The input for sequencing was peripheral blood, taken approximately 70 weeks after starting pembrolizumab. Source of these receptors: an adult with mismatch repair-deficient cancer.

V gene TRBV7-8 combines with J gene TRBJ2-7, with 8 positions matching TRBD1. The CDR3 contains 15 residues. CDR1 SGHVS and CDR2 FQNEAQ come from the germline V gene. The junction had 8 bases not matched to a gene; V was cut back by 1 base and J by 6 bases. The CDR3 loop is CASSLGQGAMGEQYF. The CDR3 DNA reads as TGTGCCAGCAGCTTAGGCCAGGGGGCAATGGGCGAGCAGTACTTC. The full variable domain, completed using reference TRBV7-8 and TRBJ2-7, is GAGVSQSPRYKVAKRGQDVALRCDPISGHVSLFWYQQALGQGPEFLTYFQNEAQLDKSGLPSDRFFAERPEGSVSTLKIQRTQQEDSAVYLCASSLGQGAMGEQYFGPGTRLTVT.

J is TRBJ2-5 and V is TRBV29-1, with TRBD2 identical over 13 bases. Germline lookup yields CDR1 SQVTM and CDR2 ANQGSEA. The CDR3 sequence is 17 residues long. The V gene end was trimmed by 6 bases and the J gene end by 4 bases; junction bases not matched to a gene: 14. The CDR3 is CSVRGLAGATPGETQYF. In DNA, the CDR3 is TGCAGCGTCCGAGGACTAGCGGGAGCTACACCGGGAGAGACCCAGTACTTC.

The chain couples TRBV7-8 to TRBJ2-3; 7 bases fit TRBD2. Germline CDR1 and CDR2: SGHVS and FQNEAQ. This CDR3 spans 15 amino acids. With V trimmed by 5 bases and J by 6 bases, 11 bases remained unmatched. This CDR3 reads CASSPGTMIQDTQYF. In DNA, the CDR3 is TGTGCCAGCAGCCCAGGGACTATGATTCAGGATACGCAGTATTTT.

The J gene is TRBJ2-1, the V gene TRBV4-1; D is possibly TRBD2 (6 bases). V lost 1 base to trimming and J lost 2 bases, with 12 bases between them. The CDR3 spans 16 residues. The germline V gene has CDR1 MGHRA and CDR2 YSYEKL. CDR3 region: CASSQGNLAAYNEQFF. The DNA for the CDR3 is TGCGCCAGCAGCCAAGGGAATTTAGCGGCCTACAATGAGCAGTTCTTC.

This sequence joins TRBV5-5 and TRBJ1-2, with 8 bases identical to TRBD1. The CDR3 covers 17 residues. Trimming removed 4 bases from V and 0 bases from J; junction bases left unmatched: 11. Per the germline V gene, CDR1 is SGHKS and CDR2 is YYEKEE (reference sequence). This chain's CDR3 is CASSELITGGPNYGYTF. The DNA of the CDR3 is TGTGCCAGCAGCGAACTTATAACAGGGGGGCCTAACTATGGCTACACCTTC.

V and J are TRBV6-1 and TRBJ2-7; possible D gene TRBD2, 6 bases. Per germline, CDR1 MNHNS and CDR2 SASEGT. The CDR3 has 15 residues. Trimming cost V 1 base and J 0 bases, with 10 bases left between them. The CDR3: CASSEGHSGSYEQYF. CDR3 DNA: TGTGCCAGCAGTGAAGGCCATAGCGGCTCCTACGAGCAGTACTTC.

The chain employs TRBV29-1 and TRBJ2-7; 11 nucleotides agree with TRBD1. The CDR3 runs to 14 residues. Germline V gene data show CDR1 as SQVTM and CDR2 as ANQGSEA. Losses at the gene ends were 7 bases for V and 5 bases for J; bases not matched to a gene: 10. The CDR3 loop is CSALSMDRGHEQYF. The CDR3 DNA follows: TGCAGCGCCTTAAGCATGGACAGGGGGCACGAGCAGTACTTC.

The gene calls are TRBV27 and TRBJ1-5; possibly TRBD1 for D (5 bases). Trimming took off 2 bases at V and 5 bases at J, with 19 bases between the two ends. In germline, CDR1 is MNHEY, CDR2 SMNVEV (reference sequence). This CDR3 contains 17 residues. CDR3 residues: CASSLIGGAGRDQPQHF. Written as DNA, the CDR3 is TGTGCCAGCAGTTTAATCGGCGGGGCAGGGAGAGATCAGCCCCAGCATTTT.

The DNA for the CDR3 is TGTGCCAGCAGAGGGACAGGGCCAGAGACCCAGTACTTC. This translates into CASRGTGPETQYF. The chain combines TRBV2 with TRBJ2-5; 9 bases are shared with TRBD1. The germline V gene encodes CDR1 SNHLY and CDR2 FYNNEI. CDR3 length: 13 amino acids. V trimming: 6 bases; J trimming: 4 bases; junction bases outside the gene matches: 3.

V usage is TRBV7-8 and J usage is TRBJ2-7; the D is unclear. There are 12 residues in the CDR3. Trimming shortened V by 1 base and J by 3 bases, and 4 bases separated the two germline ends. CDR1 SGHVS and CDR2 FQNEAQ come from the germline V gene. The CDR3 DNA reads as TGTGCCAGCAGCTTAGGGGACTACGAGCAGTACTTC. This sequence encodes CASSLGDYEQYF.

The chain has TRBV6-5 and TRBJ2-6; D is possibly TRBD1 or TRBD2 (5 bases each). The V end was cut by 0 bases, the J end by 4 bases, with 10 bases between. The CDR3 has 16 amino acids. Looked up from germline, CDR1 is MNHEY and CDR2 is SVGAGI. CDR3 amino acids: CASSYSPGTGANVLTF. CDR3 DNA sequence: TGTGCCAGCAGTTACTCCCCCGGGACGGGGGCCAACGTCCTGACTTTC.

The sample holds a few counts of this clone. The chain is built from TRBV13 and TRBJ2-7, with 7 positions matching TRBD1. Germline V lookup: CDR1 PRHDT, CDR2 FYEKMQ (reference sequence). The CDR3 has 14 residues. V dropped 5 bases and J dropped 1; count of bases not matched to a gene: 5. The CDR3 loop is CASSPQGQSYEQYF. The CDR3 DNA reads as TGTGCCAGCAGCCCACAGGGGCAATCCTACGAGCAGTACTTC.

The rearrangement joins TRBV29-1 to TRBJ1-3; the D gene is possibly TRBD1 (6 bases). CDR3 size: 15 residues. V was pared by 6 bases and J by 3 bases, with 18 bases between. The germline V gene has CDR1 SQVTM and CDR2 ANQGSEA. In DNA form, the CDR3 reads TGCAGCGTCCAAAGGGGGAGGGAGCATGGAAACACCATATATTTT. The encoded protein is CSVQRGREHGNTIYF.

The chain employs TRBV28 and TRBJ1-3; TRBD1 might be the D (6 bases). Germline V lookup: CDR1 MDHEN, CDR2 SYDVKM. The CDR3 extends over 15 amino acids. V was clipped by 3 bases and J by 2 bases, with 11 bases between them. The CDR3 protein is CASSLVGGPGNTIYF. In DNA form, the CDR3 reads TGTGCCAGCAGTTTGGTGGGGGGGCCTGGAAACACCATATATTTT.

The V call is TRBV30, the J call TRBJ1-1; D call uncertain. Germline CDR1 is GTSNPN and CDR2 is SVGIG (reference sequence). The length of the CDR3 is 12 residues. V shed 8 bases and J shed 5 bases, with 15 bases lying between them. The CDR3 DNA reads TGTGCCCTGAACAGACCGGGGACTGAAGCTTTCTTT. The encoded protein is CALNRPGTEAFF.

The gene calls are TRBV5-1 and TRBJ2-1, with TRBD2 matching 8 bases. V trimming: 2 bases; J trimming: 5 bases; junction bases outside the gene matches: 6. Germline V gene data show CDR1 as SGHRS and CDR2 as YFSETQ. The CDR3 covers 15 residues. The CDR3 DNA reads as TGCGCCAGCAGCTTTAGCGGGATGTGGAACAATGAGCAGTTCTTC. It translates to CASSFSGMWNNEQFF.

The genes are TRBV2 and TRBJ1-1; D is uncertain. The CDR3 sequence is 13 residues long. From germline, CDR1 is SNHLY and CDR2 FYNNEI. V lost 2 bases, J lost 2 bases, and 6 bases lay in between. CDR3 nucleotide sequence: TGTGCCAGCAGTGAACACCTCAACACTGAAGCTTTCTTT. Its translation: CASSEHLNTEAFF.

The sample holds a few counts of this clone. V is TRBV28 and J is TRBJ2-1; D unclear. The germline CDR1 and CDR2 sequences are MDHEN and SYDVKM. This CDR3 has 12 amino acids. Between the trimmed V and J ends, which lost 2 bases and 15 bases, there was a span of 14 bases. CDR3 amino acids: CASSLRPTFPFF. CDR3 DNA sequence: TGTGCCAGCAGTTTACGGCCCACGTTTCCGTTCTTC.

This clone was seen only once. This chain connects TRBV7-8 to TRBJ2-1; 14 bases are a match to TRBD2. The ends lost 2 bases at V and 5 bases at J; junction bases unmatched: 5. The CDR3 loop spans 17 amino acids. CDR1 is SGHVS and CDR2 is FQNEAQ in the germline V gene. CDR3 sequence: CASSLREGLAGDNEQFF. CDR3 in DNA: TGTGCCAGCAGCTTAAGAGAGGGACTAGCGGGGGACAATGAGCAGTTCTTC.

The V call is TRBV2, the J call TRBJ2-7; perhaps D is TRBD1 or TRBD2 (5 bases each). Germline assignment: CDR1 SNHLY and CDR2 FYNNEI. The V end was cut by 7 bases, the J end by 2 bases, with 12 bases between. The CDR3 covers 13 residues. This CDR3 is CASMGTRAYEQYF. In nucleotides, the CDR3 is TGTGCCAGCATGGGGACCCGGGCCTACGAGCAGTACTTC. The full variable domain, with the rest looked up from reference TRBV2 and TRBJ2-7, is EPEVTQTPSHQVTQMGQEVILRCVPISNHLYFYWYRQILGQKVEFLVSFYNNEISEKSEIFDDQFSVERPDGSNFTLKIRSTKLEDSAMYFCASMGTRAYEQYFGPGTRLTVT.

This rearrangement joins TRBV5-4 to TRBJ1-2, with D possibly TRBD1 on 6 matching bases. Trimming pared 4 bases from V and 6 bases from J, leaving 16 bases between. The CDR3 consists of 14 residues. CDR1 is SGHNT, CDR2 YYREEE, per germline (reference sequence). The CDR3 nucleotides are TGTGCCAGCAGCCAAGAAAACAGGGTGGATGGCTACACCTTC. Translating gives CASSQENRVDGYTF.

V and J are TRBV15 and TRBJ2-7; D not resolved. This CDR3 comprises 16 residues. Trimming took off 5 bases at V and 3 bases at J, with 20 bases between the two ends. The germline gives CDR1 LNHNV, CDR2 YYDKDF (reference sequence). CDR3 in DNA: TGTGCCACCAGCTCCACCCCCCTGGTAGACGACTACGAGCAGTACTTC. Its protein product is CATSSTPLVDDYEQYF.

The V gene is TRBV28, the J gene TRBJ2-4; 9 bases are a match to TRBD1. V shed 4 bases, J shed 6 bases, and the junction held 1 base outside the gene matches. The CDR3 is 13 residues long. The germline V gene has CDR1 MDHEN and CDR2 SYDVKM. CDR3 sequence (DNA): TGTGCCAGCAGTTGGACAGGGGTAAACATTCAGTACTTC. Translation: CASSWTGVNIQYF.

The chain combines TRBV5-8 with TRBJ2-7; D is possibly TRBD1 (5 bases). Trimming left V 0 bases short and J 2 bases short, with 9 bases between. The CDR3 runs to 14 residues. Germline V gives CDR1 SGHTS, CDR2 YDEGEE. This chain's CDR3 is CASSLGQGAYEQYF. The CDR3 coding sequence is TGTGCCAGCAGCTTGGGGCAGGGTGCCTACGAGCAGTACTTC.

This clone appeared a single time. The V call is TRBV4-3, the J call TRBJ1-3; weak D call: TRBD1 (5 bases). Trimming shortened V by 3 bases and J by 1 base, and 7 bases separated the two germline ends. CDR1 is LGHNA and CDR2 is YSLEER in the germline V gene. The CDR3 has 14 amino acids. The CDR3 coding sequence is TGCGCCAGCAGCCAGGGACCTTCTGGAAACACCATATATTTT. As protein: CASSQGPSGNTIYF.

This clone was detected once. V is TRBV6-1 and J is TRBJ1-2; a weak D match, TRBD1 (5 bases). From germline, CDR1 is MNHNS and CDR2 SASEGT. This CDR3 contains 14 residues. V shed 4 bases and J shed 2 bases, with 11 bases lying between them. Written as DNA, the CDR3 is TGTGCCAGCAGTGTATCGGGGCCGAACTATGGCTACACCTTC. Its protein is CASSVSGPNYGYTF.